A single sample is the source of the 15 T cell receptor beta chains below, sequenced in a study of technical replicates of blood from a few donors. Clones were sequenced by immunoSEQ multiplex PCR, and TCRdb holds only the in-frame ones, with some missing. The sample holds tens of thousands of clones, 95% to 98% seen once. Sequencing was carried out using T cells isolated from PBMCs. The receptors were gathered from a human donor in good health.

A single count supports this clone. This rearrangement joins TRBV4-2 to TRBJ2-4; a weak D match, TRBD2 (6 bases). CDR3 length: 17 residues. Trimming took off 2 bases at V and 6 bases at J, with 20 bases between the two ends. The germline CDR1 and CDR2 sequences are LGHNA and YNFKEQ. The DNA for the CDR3 is TGTGCCAGCAGCCAAACACCTAGCGACAGTGTGGGAAACATTCAGTACTTC. The encoded protein is CASSQTPSDSVGNIQYF.

The CDR3 spells CASSESGQGRYEQYF. CDR3 coding DNA: TGTGCCAGCAGTGAATCGGGACAGGGGCGATACGAGCAGTACTTC. The chain is built from TRBV6-1 and TRBJ2-7; 10 positions match TRBD1. Germline lookup yields CDR1 MNHNS and CDR2 SASEGT. This CDR3 is 15 amino acids long. V shed 2 bases and J 4 bases; nucleotides not matched to a gene: 5.

This clone was observed once. The chain joins TRBV9 to TRBJ2-1, with 12 bases lining up with TRBD2. The V gene end was trimmed by 5 bases and the J gene end by 7 bases; junction bases not matched to a gene: 4. Germline V gene sequence: CDR1 SGDLS, CDR2 YYNGEE. The CDR3 sequence is 14 residues long. DNA of the CDR3: TGTGCCAGCAGTCCTAGCGGGAGGGGAAATGAGCAGTTCTTC. Translation gives CASSPSGRGNEQFF.

The rearrangement uses TRBV18 and TRBJ2-4; D may be TRBD2 (5 bases). Germline-derived CDR1 and CDR2 are KGHSH and LQKENI. Trimming removed 6 bases from V and 5 bases from J, with 17 bases in between. The CDR3 length is 15 residues. The CDR3 sequence: CASSPVGAGQNIQYF. The CDR3 DNA is TGTGCCAGCTCCCCGGTAGGTGCGGGTCAAAACATTCAGTACTTC.

This clone was detected only once. The rearrangement joins TRBV5-1 to TRBJ2-1; 13 bases match TRBD2. V shed 0 bases and J 6 bases; nucleotides not matched to a gene: 6. CDR1 is SGHRS and CDR2 is YFSETQ in the germline V gene. The CDR3 spans 17 residues. CDR3 DNA: TGCGCCAGCAGCTTGGGACTAGCGGGGGGCTCCGCCAATGAGCAGTTCTTC. Protein sequence: CASSLGLAGGSANEQFF.

The V call is TRBV5-1, the J call TRBJ2-7, with D possibly TRBD1 on 6 matching bases. Trimming pared 4 bases from V and 3 bases from J, leaving 11 bases between. The germline V gene has CDR1 SGHRS and CDR2 YFSETQ. CDR3 length: 13 amino acids. CDR3 amino acids: CASSIGQNYEQYF. In DNA, the CDR3 is TGCGCCAGCAGCATCGGACAGAACTACGAGCAGTACTTC.

A few counts support this clone. CDR3 protein: CASSFGRTEAFF. CDR3 in DNA: TGTGCCAGCAGCTTCGGTCGCACTGAAGCTTTCTTT. The J gene is TRBJ1-1, the V gene TRBV5-6; D uncertain. This CDR3 contains 12 residues. Germline V CDR1 and CDR2: SGHDT, YYEEEE. Deletions cut 2 bases from V and 4 bases from J, with 6 bases between.

This clone was seen just once. The chain uses TRBV2 and TRBJ1-2, with 10 bases matching TRBD1. Germline V gene sequence: CDR1 SNHLY, CDR2 FYNNEI. This CDR3 has 17 residues. Trimming took 5 bases from V and 4 from J; bases not matched to a gene: 13. The DNA for the CDR3 is TGTGCCAGCAGTTTCACCGGGACAGGGGAGGTGGCCTATGGCTACACCTTC. Its translation is CASSFTGTGEVAYGYTF.

V is TRBV11-3 and J is TRBJ1-6, with D unclear. V lost 5 bases to trimming and J lost 10 bases, with 21 bases between them. The CDR3 runs to 16 residues. Germline V gene sequence: CDR1 SGHNT, CDR2 YENEEA. This CDR3 reads CASSPIGASSGSPLHF. CDR3 nucleotide sequence: TGTGCCAGCAGCCCGATCGGAGCCTCTTCGGGATCACCCCTCCACTTT.

This clone has just one count. CDR3 DNA sequence: TGTGCCAGCAGCTCCGAGGGGACAGGGGACGAGCAGTACTTC. Translating it yields CASSSEGTGDEQYF. V and J are TRBV5-4 and TRBJ2-7; 10 nucleotides match TRBD1. CDR3 length: 14 residues. The trim removed 3 bases at V and 5 bases at J, leaving 5 bases unmatched. The germline gives CDR1 SGHNT, CDR2 YYREEE (reference sequence).

The chain employs TRBV10-1 and TRBJ2-3, with 7 bases fitting TRBD2. The CDR3 has 13 residues. Germline assignment: CDR1 WNHNN and CDR2 SYGVQD (reference sequence). J lost 4 bases, V lost 5 bases, and 3 bases had no gene match. The CDR3 protein is CASSRDYSDTQYF. The CDR3, as DNA: TGCGCCAGCAGTCGGGACTACTCAGATACGCAGTATTTT.

The chain recombines TRBV23-1 with TRBJ1-5; maybe TRBD1 (5 bases). TRBV23-1 is an ORF, and what it does is uncertain. Trimming left V 3 bases short and J 2 bases short, with 11 bases between. The CDR3 loop spans 15 amino acids. This chain's CDR3 is CASSQSRVGNQPQHF. For the CDR3, the DNA is TGCGCCAGCAGTCAGTCCAGGGTTGGCAATCAGCCCCAGCATTTT.

The chain links TRBV9 to TRBJ1-2; 7 positions agree with TRBD1. The CDR3 is 19 amino acids. V trimming: 0 bases; J trimming: 3 bases; junction bases outside the gene matches: 17. In germline, CDR1 is SGDLS, CDR2 YYNGEE. This chain's CDR3 is CASSVERGLETGSHYGYTF. The CDR3 DNA sequence: TGTGCCAGCAGCGTAGAAAGGGGTTTAGAGACAGGGAGTCACTATGGCTACACCTTC.

The V call is TRBV10-3, the J call TRBJ2-3, with TRBD2 matching over 8 bases. The V segment lost 4 bases and the J segment 7 bases; nucleotides outside the gene matches: 13. CDR1 and CDR2 from the germline V gene are ENHRY and SYGVKD. This CDR3 has 16 residues. DNA for the CDR3: TGTGCCATCAGTGGCGCCGGGACTAGAACTGTTCATACGCAGTATTTT. It codes for CAISGAGTRTVHTQYF.

V usage is TRBV28 and J usage is TRBJ1-4; D may be TRBD1 (5 bases). Germline V gives CDR1 MDHEN, CDR2 SYDVKM. CDR3 length equals 13 residues. Trimming shortened V by 9 bases and J by 7 bases, and 15 bases separated the two germline ends. CDR3 sequence reads: CASNSDGGEKLFF. CDR3 nucleotide sequence: TGTGCCAGTAATTCGGACGGGGGTGAAAAACTGTTTTTT.